A selection of T cell receptor beta chains follows, all from one sample in a study of blood T cell repertoires in COVID-19. Sequenced by immunoSEQ multiplex PCR; TCRdb stores in-frame clones only, minus some. The profile covers 70,000 or so clones, with 90% to 95% appearing a single time and 7% to 9.5% taken by the ten largest. Input material: peripheral blood. The receptors originated from a human donor in a cohort sampled during active COVID-19. Both conserved end residues are part of each CDR3. D genes are given only for firm matches. Some rows have no size entry. The others give once, few or many, or a class for an expanded clone.

j_call v_call clone_size d_call cdr3_nt cdr3_aa
TRBJ2-7 TRBV6-5 - - TGTGCCGGTGGGGCATACGAGCAGTACTTC CAGGAYEQYF
TRBJ1-2 TRBV9 - - TGTGCCAGCAGCGTAGATGGGACAACCTATGGCTACACCTTC CASSVDGTTYGYTF
TRBJ1-4 TRBV6-4 - - TGTGCCAGCAGTGACCCCGACAGAAAACCAACTAATGAAAAACTGTTTTTT CASSDPDRKPTNEKLFF
TRBJ1-4 TRBV27 few - TGTGCCAGCAGTCCAGGGGATTATGAAAAACTGTTTTTT CASSPGDYEKLFF
TRBJ2-7 TRBV11-2 - - TGTGCCAGCAGCTTAGATGGGAGTGCCTACGAGCAGTACTTC CASSLDGSAYEQYF
TRBJ2-7 TRBV10-2 - - TGCGCCAGCAGTGAGTTTAACGAGCAGTACTTC CASSEFNEQYF
TRBJ1-2 TRBV30 - TRBD1 TGTGCCTGGGACGGGACAGGGGCATATGGCTACACCTTC CAWDGTGAYGYTF
TRBJ2-7 TRBV4-2 - TRBD1 TGTGCCAGCAGCCAAGAAGCCGTAGGGGGCCCGTACGAGCAGTACTTC CASSQEAVGGPYEQYF
TRBJ2-5 TRBV5-1 - TRBD2 TGCGCCAGCAGCTTAACTAGCGGGGGGCTAAAAGGGGTCGGCCAGTACTTC CASSLTSGGLKGVGQYF
TRBJ1-1 TRBV14 - - TGTGCCAGCAGCCAAATGAGGACAGTGAACACTGAAGCTTTCTTT CASSQMRTVNTEAFF
TRBJ1-1 TRBV19 - TRBD1 TGTGCCAGTAGTACTTACAGGGGGAACACTGAAGCTTTCTTT CASSTYRGNTEAFF
TRBJ1-2 TRBV30 - - TGTGCCTGGAGTGTAGACTTTCCAAACTATGGCTACACCTTC CAWSVDFPNYGYTF
TRBJ1-1 TRBV11-2 - - TGTGCCAGCAGCTTAGTTGGGGGACCCAGGGGAACTGAAGCTTTCTTT CASSLVGGPRGTEAFF
TRBJ2-7 TRBV7-8 - TRBD2 TGTGCCAGCAGCTTTCGTCCGGGACTAGCGGATTACGAGCAGTACTTC CASSFRPGLADYEQYF
TRBJ2-7 TRBV18 - TRBD1 TGTGCCAGCTCCACTGTCGGGACAGGGGGCTACGAGCAGTACTTC CASSTVGTGGYEQYF
TRBJ1-6 TRBV19 - TRBD1 TGTGCCAGTAGTATAGGTTTTCGACAGGGGTTAGTGGGTTCACCCCTCCACTTT CASSIGFRQGLVGSPLHF
TRBJ1-2 TRBV5-1 - - TGCGCCAGCAGCCTAGAAAACAGGGTTATCGATGGCTACACCTTC CASSLENRVIDGYTF
TRBJ2-1 TRBV11-2 - TRBD2 TGTGCCAGCAGCTTATCGCGGGGGGGATCCTACAATGAGCAGTTCTTC CASSLSRGGSYNEQFF
TRBJ1-2 TRBV19 - - TGTGCCAGTAGTGTCGATCAGGGAGGGTATGGCTACACCTTC CASSVDQGGYGYTF
TRBJ1-5 TRBV18 - TRBD1 TGTGCCAGCTCACTAAGGACAGGCGACCAGCCCCAGCATTTT CASSLRTGDQPQHF
TRBJ2-6 TRBV10-1 - - TGCGCCAGCAGCCCAGGCTATGGGGCCAACGTCCTGACTTTC CASSPGYGANVLTF
TRBJ2-7 TRBV4-1 - - TGCGCCAGCAGCCTCGGTGCGGGGACCTACGAGCAGTACTTC CASSLGAGTYEQYF
TRBJ2-7 TRBV5-1 - - TGCGCCAGCAGCCTAACCGGGACACGAGTCTCCTACGAGCAGTACTTC CASSLTGTRVSYEQYF
TRBJ1-6 TRBV28 - TRBD1 TGTGCCAGCAGTGACAGGGAGGCCTATAATTCACCCCTCCACTTT CASSDREAYNSPLHF
TRBJ1-5 TRBV28 - - TGTGCCAGCAGTTTCGGACGGGGAGGGATTCAGCCCCAGCATTTT CASSFGRGGIQPQHF
TRBJ1-6 TRBV7-2 - TRBD1 TGTGCCAGCAGCTTACGTAACAGGGGTGATTCACCCCTCCACTTT CASSLRNRGDSPLHF
TRBJ2-7 TRBV3-1/TRBV3-2 - - TGTGCCAGCAGCGAGTCCTCCTACGAGCAGTACTTC CASSESSYEQYF
TRBJ1-5 TRBV30 - TRBD1 TGTGCCTGGAGACGAACAGGGGTAGCCAATCAGCCCCAGCATTTT CAWRRTGVANQPQHF
TRBJ2-7 TRBV4-1 - TRBD2 TGCGCCAGCAGGTGGACTAGCGGGGGCCTGAGCTCCTACGAGCAGTACTTC CASRWTSGGLSSYEQYF
TRBJ1-5 TRBV6-6 - TRBD1 TGTGCCAGCAGCACCGGGACAGGGAGCCATCAGCCCCAGCATTTT CASSTGTGSHQPQHF
TRBJ1-1 TRBV9 - - TGTGCCAGCAGCCCGATAGGGACTGCAAACACTGAAGCTTTCTTT CASSPIGTANTEAFF
TRBJ1-1 TRBV11-2 - TRBD1 TGTGCCAGCAGCAGCTATAGGACAGGAAGCACTGAAGCTTTCTTT CASSSYRTGSTEAFF
TRBJ2-7 TRBV3-1/TRBV3-2 - TRBD2 TGTGCCAGCAGCCAAGATCCTCTAGCGGGGATAGAGCAGTACTTC CASSQDPLAGIEQYF
TRBJ2-7 TRBV5-6 - - TGTGCCAGCAGTTTATTGCAGGGTATAGTATACGAGCAGTACTTC CASSLLQGIVYEQYF
TRBJ2-4 TRBV11-2 - TRBD1 TGTGCCAGCAGTCGAATCAAGGGGGCGGAAAACATTCAGTACTTC CASSRIKGAENIQYF